This section outlines one TCR beta chain sequence together with its context. Its antigen is unidentified. The PCR employed 60 Vbeta primers together with 13 Jbeta primers. The method was immunoSEQ multiplex PCR; TCRdb's version includes in-frame clones alone and lacks a portion of them. The table lists some 91,000 clones, more than 75% of them singletons. This specimen comes from a study of cytomegalovirus exposure and HLA in healthy donors. Study observations and caveats: A later analysis linked a missense variant in DCLRE1C to the trimming of TCR beta V and J genes.

CDR1 and CDR2 from the germline V gene are ENHRY and SYGVKD. This CDR3 contains 14 residues. Trimming took off 0 bases at V and 6 bases at J, with 11 bases between the two ends. The sequenced sample consisted of PBMCs. This receptor was obtained from a man under 40 in good health and CMV-seropositive. The V gene is TRBV10-3, the J gene TRBJ1-2; possible D gene TRBD1, 5 bases. This CDR3 is CAISESTTVNGYTF. The CDR3 DNA reads as TGTGCCATCAGTGAGTCGACGACAGTCAATGGCTACACCTTC.